This T cell receptor (beta chain) was identified in a study of human thymus T cells (dated by TCRdb to the early 2020s). About the investigation overall: The study used fewer than ten infant thymus samples plus four related peripheral blood samples to characterize TCR alpha and beta repertoires. The cohort included about six male and a couple of female infants, with donor ages spanning 7 to 244 days. Overall results and qualifications from the work: V and J gene segment usage appeared biased in both thymic and peripheral blood repertoires. On average, about 730,000 unique TCRB clonotypes were obtained from thymus samples, compared with 75,000 to 90,000 from blood samples.

As regards this clone: Its antigen target is currently unknown. No quality values exist for individual bases; no much larger clone is one base distant.

The CDR3 runs 12 amino acids, cysteine and phenylalanine included. CDR3 DNA only is kept here, 36 bases in frame from base 1. Reading the germline V gene gives CDR1 SNHLY and CDR2 FYNNEI. Trimming takes 6 bases from V and 4 bases from J, and the germline ends sit 9 bases apart. Donors were immunologically healthy infants undergoing open corrective cardiac surgery for congenital heart defects in Finland. During surgery, a small about 0.45-1 mL aliquot of peripheral blood was collected from four of the eight donors. Genomic DNA from blood samples was extracted from all available leukocytes rather than from a fixed cell number. ACK lysis buffer was used to remove erythrocytes from blood, and the leukocytes were stored at -70 degrees C as pellets. A QIAsymphony instrument was used to extract genomic DNA from the frozen cell pellets. The immunoSEQ multiplex PCR assay was used to amplify the TCRB and TCRAD loci from a standardized quantity of quality-controlled genomic DNA. Amplicons spanned the V(D)J region at a length sufficient to cover the CDR3 and identify V and J genes. The amplicons were sequenced on an Illumina platform via the commercial immunoSEQ service. Regarding the original processing steps: Primer bias and sequencing errors were corrected as previously described, and TCRAD and TCRB were defined on the basis of the IMGT database. Analysis of the repertoires was done with immunoSEQ Analyzer 3.0 and VDJTools and included basic statistics, V/J segment usage, diversity estimates, rarefaction and pairwise overlap. Chao1, ChaoE, Efron-Thisted, Shannon and inverse Simpson indices were used to estimate diversity, which was also estimated on datasets down-sampled to the smallest sample. Repertoire overlap was determined by strict matching of CDR3 nucleotide sequence, V gene and J gene, and Jaccard-based multidimensional scaling clustering was applied. The table comes from immuneACCESS by way of TCRdb, which keeps in-frame sequences with V and J called. Part of the clones is missing from these tables; in studies checked, under half for an unresolved V gene and the rest for unknown reasons. V, J and clone size are taken as reported in that table, and D and trimming were inferred from the DNA itself. The sample profile shows tens of thousands of clones; around 94% of them were found once. The ten largest account for more than 0.1% of the sample.

Recombination connected TRBV2 to TRBJ2-5; the D gene remains uncertain. The source of this sequence is a boy under two years old with a congenital heart defect but otherwise immunologically healthy. Sample: blood. The nucleotides read TGTGCCAGCAGGGCCCGGGTAGAGACCCAGTACTTC. The encoded protein is CASRARVETQYF.